This TCR beta chain was documented in a study of persistence of HIV-infected CD4 T cells. Broader study findings: Antigen-responding cells were enriched for degenerate expanded CDR3beta sequences.

This CDR3 spans 13 amino acids. Germline values: CDR1 GTSNPN, CDR2 SVGIG (reference sequence). Trimming removed 7 bases at V and 8 bases at J, with 17 bases between. To note about this clone: No antigen is known for it.

Cells were stimulated with overlapping HIV-1 Gag 15-mer peptides. CD40L-negative CD69-negative CD45RO-high memory CD4+ T cells were sorted as populations depleted of antigen-responding cells. Undetectable plasma HIV-1 RNA below 50 copies/mL lasted at least 4 years. Inclusion required CMV-positive serology and CD4+ counts above 400 cells/uL. Sequencing used immunoSEQ version 4 in survey mode. Assay: immunoSEQ multiplex PCR; the TCRdb copy retains only in-frame clones and omits some. The sample consists of 30,000 to 45,000 clones, roughly four fifths of them appearing once. The source material was cultured CD4+ T cells from PBMCs, sampled from a patient who received antiretroviral therapy. The genes are TRBV30 and TRBJ1-4; D is ambiguous. The sequence was collected from an adult with HIV. The donor label of this sample is uncertain. CDR3 loop: CASDQGRREKLFF. DNA of the CDR3: TGTGCCTCAGATCAAGGACGTAGAGAAAAACTGTTTTTT.